The present T cell receptor beta chain was sequenced within a study of follicular helper T cells after annual influenza vaccination. Study-wide results and caveats: Successive annual vaccinations recalled a recurrent oligoclonal ICOS+CD38+ cTfh response with influenza-specific clonotypes.

Time point here: 2015-2016 season, 7 days after influenza vaccination. Before and after seasonal inactivated influenza vaccination, adults gave blood for sorting CD4 subsets for sequencing. TCRdb's copy holds only in-frame clones and misses some; the assay was immunoSEQ multiplex PCR. The sample shows roughly 9,700 clones, roughly 80% of them seen only once. With regard to this clone: Its antigen is still unknown.

Germline CDR1 is LGHNA and CDR2 is YSLEER. This CDR3 is 15 amino acids long. With 2 bases removed from V and 2 bases from J, the gap between germline ends came to 13 bases. The clonotype originates from an adult who received the influenza vaccine. The rearrangement uses TRBV4-3 and TRBJ2-7; D perhaps matches TRBD2 (5 bases). The starting material was CXCR5- memory CD4+ T cells sorted from blood, obtained 7 days after influenza vaccination. Written as DNA, the CDR3 is TGCGCCAGCAGCCAACTTTTCCTAGCTGCCTACGAGCAGTACTTC. This translates into CASSQLFLAAYEQYF.